The clone carrying this T cell receptor (beta chain) is labeled as medium-sized. Its antigen is as yet unknown. The Oncomine TCR Beta short-read assay was applied to DNA of cultured CD4+ T cells. Genomic DNA was taken out of cultured CD4+ T cells by extraction. Using its own MiXCR run on the PCR reads, TCRdb lists one record per CDR3 protein. The table lists 2,500 to 3,500 distinct CDR3 sequences, 22% of them singletons. J was trimmed by 1 base and V by 4 bases; bases with no gene match: 9. The germline CDR1 and CDR2 sequences are DFQATT and SNEGSKA (reference sequence). The CDR3 length is 17 residues. Treatment meaning: roughly ten-day PBMC culture with coronavirus spike peptide pools or control peptides (ViraFEST assay). The data were taken from a study of vaccination and CD4 T cells after COVID-19. About the research overall: Cells were stimulated with overlapping spike peptide pools from SARS-CoV-2, HCoV-NL63, HCoV-OC43 and HCoV-229E.

This chain uses TRBV20-1 with TRBJ2-3, with 12 bases fitting TRBD2. The TCR originated in a human donor who had recovered from COVID-19. Sequenced: CD4+ T cells from blood, cultured in vitro. The CDR3 reads CSAIGPSGGAGTDTQYF. The CDR3 nucleotides read TGCAGTGCTATAGGTCCTAGCGGGGGGGCGGGCACAGATACGCAGTATTTT.